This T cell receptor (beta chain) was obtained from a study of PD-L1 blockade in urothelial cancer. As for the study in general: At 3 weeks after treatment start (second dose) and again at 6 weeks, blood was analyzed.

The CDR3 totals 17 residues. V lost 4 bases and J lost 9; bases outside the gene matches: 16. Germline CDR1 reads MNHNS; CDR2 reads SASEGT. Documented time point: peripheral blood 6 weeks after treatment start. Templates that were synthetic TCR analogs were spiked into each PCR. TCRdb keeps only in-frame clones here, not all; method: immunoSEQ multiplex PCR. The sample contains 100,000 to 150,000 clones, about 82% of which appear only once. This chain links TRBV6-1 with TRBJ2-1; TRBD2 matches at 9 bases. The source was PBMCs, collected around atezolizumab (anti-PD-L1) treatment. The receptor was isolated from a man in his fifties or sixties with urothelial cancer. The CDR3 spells CASSGSLLAGPPGEQFF. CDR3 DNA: TGTGCCAGCAGTGGCTCGTTACTAGCGGGTCCCCCAGGTGAGCAGTTCTTC.